This TCR beta chain came from a study of blood T cell repertoires in COVID-19. The trim removed 2 bases at V and 2 bases at J, leaving 6 bases unmatched. This CDR3 has 15 amino acids. Germline lookup yields CDR1 SGHNT and CDR2 YYREEE (reference sequence). Produced via immunoSEQ multiplex PCR; TCRdb's table is partial and in-frame only. The data contain over 140,000 clones, 60% to 80% of them singletons. The chain is built from TRBV5-4 and TRBJ2-7, with 8 bases aligning to TRBD1. The TCR originated in a woman between 45 and 60 years old who had recovered from COVID-19. What was sequenced was PBMCs or T cells enriched from blood (not recorded which). The CDR3 sequence is CASSFSDRDPYEQYF. The DNA for the CDR3 is TGTGCCAGCAGCTTCTCGGACAGGGACCCCTACGAGCAGTACTTC.